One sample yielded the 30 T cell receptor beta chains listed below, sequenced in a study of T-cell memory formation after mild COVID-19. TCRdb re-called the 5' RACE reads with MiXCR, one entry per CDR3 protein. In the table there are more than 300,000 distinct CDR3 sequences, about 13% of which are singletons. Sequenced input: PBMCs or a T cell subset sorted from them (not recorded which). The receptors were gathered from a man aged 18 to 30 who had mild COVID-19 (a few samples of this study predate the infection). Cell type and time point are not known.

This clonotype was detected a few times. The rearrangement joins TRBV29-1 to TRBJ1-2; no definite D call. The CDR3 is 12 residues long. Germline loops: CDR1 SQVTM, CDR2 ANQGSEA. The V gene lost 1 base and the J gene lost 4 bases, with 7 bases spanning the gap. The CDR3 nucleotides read TGCAGCGTTGAAGGATGGGGCTATGGCTACACCTTC. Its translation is CSVEGWGYGYTF.

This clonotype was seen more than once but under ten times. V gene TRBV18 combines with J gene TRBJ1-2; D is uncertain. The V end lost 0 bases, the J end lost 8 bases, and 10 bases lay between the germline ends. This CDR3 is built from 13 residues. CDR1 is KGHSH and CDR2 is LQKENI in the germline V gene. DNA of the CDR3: TGTGCCAGCTCACCACCCAACCTGGTGGGCTACACCTTC. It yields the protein CASSPPNLVGYTF. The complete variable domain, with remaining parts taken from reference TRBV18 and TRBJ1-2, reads NAGVMQNPRHLVRRRGQEARLRCSPMKGHSHVYWYRQLPEEGLKFMVYLQKENIIDESGMPKERFSAEFPKEGPSILRIQQVVRGDSAAYFCASSPPNLVGYTFGSGTRLTVV.

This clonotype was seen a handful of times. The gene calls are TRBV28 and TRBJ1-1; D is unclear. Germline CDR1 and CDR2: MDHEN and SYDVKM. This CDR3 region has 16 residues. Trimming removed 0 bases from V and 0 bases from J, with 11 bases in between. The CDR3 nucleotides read TGTGCCAGCAGTTTATGGGCCGGAAGCATGAACACTGAAGCTTTCTTT. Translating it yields CASSLWAGSMNTEAFF.

The DNA of the CDR3 is TGCAGTGCCTCTAGCGGGGGCTCCTCAAATCAGCAGTTCTTC. Translation gives CSASSGGSSNQQFF. This chain connects TRBV20-1 to TRBJ2-1; 10 bases are shared with TRBD2. Unmatched junction bases numbered 13, after V lost 6 bases and J lost 11 bases. CDR3 length: 14 residues. CDR1 is DFQATT and CDR2 is SNEGSKA in the germline V gene (reference sequence).

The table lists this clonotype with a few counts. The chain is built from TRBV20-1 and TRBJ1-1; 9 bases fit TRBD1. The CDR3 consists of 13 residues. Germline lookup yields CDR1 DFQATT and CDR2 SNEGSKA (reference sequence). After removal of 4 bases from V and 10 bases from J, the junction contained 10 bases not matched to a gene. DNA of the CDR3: TGCAGTGCTAACAACAGGGGGCTGCGAGGAGCTTTCTTT. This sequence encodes CSANNRGLRGAFF.

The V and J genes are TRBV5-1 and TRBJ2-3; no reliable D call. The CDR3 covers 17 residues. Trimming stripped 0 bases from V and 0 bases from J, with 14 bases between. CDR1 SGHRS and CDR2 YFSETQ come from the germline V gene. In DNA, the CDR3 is TGCGCCAGCAGCTTGGGCAGGAGTCATTCTAGCACAGATACGCAGTATTTT. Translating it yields CASSLGRSHSSTDTQYF.

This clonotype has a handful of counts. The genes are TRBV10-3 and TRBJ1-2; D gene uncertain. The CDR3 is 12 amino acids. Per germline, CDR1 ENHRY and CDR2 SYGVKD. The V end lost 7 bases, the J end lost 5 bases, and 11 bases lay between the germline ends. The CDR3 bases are TGTGCCATCAATGACGGAAGTTATGGCTACACCTTC. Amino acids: CAINDGSYGYTF.

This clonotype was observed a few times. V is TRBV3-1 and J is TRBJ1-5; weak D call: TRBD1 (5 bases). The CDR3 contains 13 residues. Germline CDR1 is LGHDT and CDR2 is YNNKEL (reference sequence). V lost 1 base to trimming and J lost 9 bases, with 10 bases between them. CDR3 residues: CASSQVGGRPQHF. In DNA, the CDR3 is TGTGCCAGCAGCCAAGTCGGGGGAAGGCCCCAGCATTTT.

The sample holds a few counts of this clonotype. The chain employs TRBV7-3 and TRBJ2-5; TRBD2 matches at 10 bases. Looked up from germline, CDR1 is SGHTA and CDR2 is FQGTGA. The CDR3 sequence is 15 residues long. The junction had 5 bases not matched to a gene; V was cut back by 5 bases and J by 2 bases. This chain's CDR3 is CASSKGLAVQETQYF. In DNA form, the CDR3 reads TGTGCCAGCAGCAAAGGACTAGCGGTTCAAGAGACCCAGTACTTC. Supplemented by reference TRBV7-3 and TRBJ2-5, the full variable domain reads GAGVSQTPSNKVTEKGKYVELRCDPISGHTALYWYRQSLGQGPEFLIYFQGTGAADDSGLPNDRFFAVRPEGSVSTLKIQRTERGDSAVYLCASSKGLAVQETQYFGPGTRLLVL.

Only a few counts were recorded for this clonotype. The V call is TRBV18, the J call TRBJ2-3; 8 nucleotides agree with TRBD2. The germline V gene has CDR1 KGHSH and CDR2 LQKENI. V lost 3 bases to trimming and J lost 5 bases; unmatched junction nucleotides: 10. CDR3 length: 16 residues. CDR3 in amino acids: CASSPRTAGDGDTQYF. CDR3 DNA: TGTGCCAGCTCACCCCGAACAGCGGGGGACGGAGATACGCAGTATTTT.

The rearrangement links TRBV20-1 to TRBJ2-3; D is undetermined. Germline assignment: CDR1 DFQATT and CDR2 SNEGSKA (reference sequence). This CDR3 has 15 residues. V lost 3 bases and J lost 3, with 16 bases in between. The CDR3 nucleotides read TGCAGTGCTAGTCCGCCAGGTGGGCTGACAGATACGCAGTATTTT. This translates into CSASPPGGLTDTQYF.

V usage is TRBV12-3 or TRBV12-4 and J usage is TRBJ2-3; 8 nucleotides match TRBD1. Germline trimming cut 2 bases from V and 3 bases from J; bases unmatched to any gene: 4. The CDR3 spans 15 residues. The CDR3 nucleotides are TGTGCCAGCAGTTTACAGGGGGCATTAACAGATACGCAGTATTTT. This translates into CASSLQGALTDTQYF.

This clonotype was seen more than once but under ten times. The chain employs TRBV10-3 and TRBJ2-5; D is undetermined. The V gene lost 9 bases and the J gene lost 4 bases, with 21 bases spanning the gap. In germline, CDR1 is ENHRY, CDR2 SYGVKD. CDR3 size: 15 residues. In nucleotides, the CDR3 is TGTGCCATTGGTAGGACCCTTGGTCGTGGAGAGACCCAGTACTTC. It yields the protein CAIGRTLGRGETQYF.

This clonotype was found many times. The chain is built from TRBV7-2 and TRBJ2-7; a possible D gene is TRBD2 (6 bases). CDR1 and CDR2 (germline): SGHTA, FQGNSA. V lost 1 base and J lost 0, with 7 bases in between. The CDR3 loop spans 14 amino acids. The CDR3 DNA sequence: TGTGCCAGCAGCTTAGGCGGGGCCTCCTACGAGCAGTACGTC. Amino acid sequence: CASSLGGASYEQYV.

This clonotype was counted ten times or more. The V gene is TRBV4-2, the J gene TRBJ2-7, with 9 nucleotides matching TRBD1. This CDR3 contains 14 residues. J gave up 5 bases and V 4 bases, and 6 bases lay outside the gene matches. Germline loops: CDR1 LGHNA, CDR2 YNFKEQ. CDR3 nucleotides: TGTGCCAGCAGCCTGGGACAGGGAAGCCACGAGCAGTACTTC. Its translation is CASSLGQGSHEQYF.

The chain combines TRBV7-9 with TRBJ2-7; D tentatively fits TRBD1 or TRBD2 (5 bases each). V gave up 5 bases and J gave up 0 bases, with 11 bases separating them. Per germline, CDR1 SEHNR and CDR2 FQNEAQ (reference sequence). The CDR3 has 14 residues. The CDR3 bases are TGTGCCAGCAGCGACGGGGACGTCTCCTACGAGCAGTACGTC. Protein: CASSDGDVSYEQYV.

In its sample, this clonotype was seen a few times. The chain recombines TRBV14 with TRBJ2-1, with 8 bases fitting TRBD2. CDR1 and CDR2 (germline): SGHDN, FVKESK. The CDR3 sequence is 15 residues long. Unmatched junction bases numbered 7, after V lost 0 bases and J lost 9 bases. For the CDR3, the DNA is TGTGCCAGCAGCCAAGACTTGGTAGCGGGGAGTGAGCAGTTCTTC. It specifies CASSQDLVAGSEQFF.

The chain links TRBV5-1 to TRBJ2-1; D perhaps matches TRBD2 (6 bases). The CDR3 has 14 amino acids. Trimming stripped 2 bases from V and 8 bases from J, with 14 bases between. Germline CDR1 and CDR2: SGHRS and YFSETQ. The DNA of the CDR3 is TGCGCCAGCAGCTTTTCGCGGGGCTCAGATGAGCAGTTCTTC. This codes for CASSFSRGSDEQFF. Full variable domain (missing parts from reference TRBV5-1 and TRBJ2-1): KAGVTQTPRYLIKTRGQQVTLSCSPISGHRSVSWYQQTPGQGLQFLFEYFSETQRNKGNFPGRFSGRQFSNSRSEMNVSTLELGDSALYLCASSFSRGSDEQFFGPGTRLTVL.

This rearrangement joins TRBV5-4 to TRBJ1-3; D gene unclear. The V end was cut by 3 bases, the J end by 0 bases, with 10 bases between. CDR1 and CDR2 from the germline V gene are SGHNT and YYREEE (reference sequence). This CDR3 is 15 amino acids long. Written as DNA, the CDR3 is TGTGCCAGCAGCTCGCTACCGGTCTCTGGAAACACCATATATTTT. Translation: CASSSLPVSGNTIYF.

The DNA of the CDR3 is TGTGCCAGTAGACTAGCGGGATCGTACGCCAATGAGCAGTTCTTC. Translating gives CASRLAGSYANEQFF. V is TRBV19 and J is TRBJ2-1; 10 bases align to TRBD2. The J segment lost 6 bases and the V segment lost 6 bases, leaving 8 bases of the junction unmatched. The germline gives CDR1 LNHDA, CDR2 SQIVND (reference sequence). The CDR3 has 15 residues.

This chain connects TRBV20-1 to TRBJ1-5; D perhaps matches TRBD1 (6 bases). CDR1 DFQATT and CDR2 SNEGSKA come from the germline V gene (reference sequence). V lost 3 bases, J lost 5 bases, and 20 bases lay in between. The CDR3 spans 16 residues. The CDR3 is CSASDNRVSGDQPQHF. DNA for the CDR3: TGCAGTGCTAGCGATAACAGGGTCAGTGGGGATCAGCCCCAGCATTTT.

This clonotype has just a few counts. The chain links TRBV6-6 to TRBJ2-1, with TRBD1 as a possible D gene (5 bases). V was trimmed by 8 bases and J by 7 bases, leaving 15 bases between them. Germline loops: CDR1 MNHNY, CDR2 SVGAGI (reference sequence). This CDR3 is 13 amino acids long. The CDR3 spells CASQGEAPNEQFF. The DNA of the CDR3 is TGTGCCAGCCAGGGCGAGGCTCCTAATGAGCAGTTCTTC.

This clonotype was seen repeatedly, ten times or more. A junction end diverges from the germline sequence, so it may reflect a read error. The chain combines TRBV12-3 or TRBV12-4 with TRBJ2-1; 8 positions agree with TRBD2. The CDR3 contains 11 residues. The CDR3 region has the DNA TGTGCCAGCAGTACCGGGACTAGTGGTCGCTTC. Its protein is CASSTGTSGRF.

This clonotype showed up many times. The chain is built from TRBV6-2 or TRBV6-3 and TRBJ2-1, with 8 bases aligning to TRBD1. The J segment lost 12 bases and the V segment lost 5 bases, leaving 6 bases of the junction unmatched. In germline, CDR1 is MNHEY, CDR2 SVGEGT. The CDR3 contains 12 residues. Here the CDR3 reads CASSKRDRGQFF. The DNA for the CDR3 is TGTGCCAGCAGTAAGCGCGACAGGGGGCAGTTCTTC.

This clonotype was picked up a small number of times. CDR3 protein: CASRATGGEGTDTQYF. CDR3 DNA: TGTGCCAGCAGAGCCACAGGGGGCGAGGGCACAGATACGCAGTATTTT. This chain links TRBV11-3 with TRBJ2-3; 9 nucleotides match TRBD1. Per the germline V gene, CDR1 is SGHNT and CDR2 is YENEEA. J lost 1 base, V lost 6 bases, and 8 bases had no gene match. This CDR3 contains 16 residues.

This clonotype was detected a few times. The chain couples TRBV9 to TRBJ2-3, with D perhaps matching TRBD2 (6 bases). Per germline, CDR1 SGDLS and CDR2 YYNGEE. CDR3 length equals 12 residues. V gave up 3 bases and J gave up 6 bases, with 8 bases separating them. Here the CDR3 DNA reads TGTGCCAGCAGCGCCCGGGGGGATACGCAGTATTTT. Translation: CASSARGDTQYF.

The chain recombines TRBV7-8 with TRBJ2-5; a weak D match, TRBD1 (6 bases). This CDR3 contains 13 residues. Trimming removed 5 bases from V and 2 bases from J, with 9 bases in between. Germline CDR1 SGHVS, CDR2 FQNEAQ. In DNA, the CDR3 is TGTGCCAGCAGCGACGGACAGCAAGAGACCCAGTACTTC. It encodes CASSDGQQETQYF.

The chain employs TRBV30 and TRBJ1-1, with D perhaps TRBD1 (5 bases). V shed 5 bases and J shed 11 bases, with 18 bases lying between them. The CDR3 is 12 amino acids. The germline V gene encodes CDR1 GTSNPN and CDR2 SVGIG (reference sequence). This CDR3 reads CAWEQIRGLAFF. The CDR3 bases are TGTGCCTGGGAGCAGATCCGGGGGTTGGCTTTCTTT. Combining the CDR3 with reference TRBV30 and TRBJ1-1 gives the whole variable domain SQTIHQWPATLVQPVGSPLSLECTVEGTSNPNLYWYRQAAGRGLQLLFYSVGIGQISSEVPQNLSASRPQDRQFILSSKKLLLSDSGFYLCAWEQIRGLAFFGQGTRLTVV.

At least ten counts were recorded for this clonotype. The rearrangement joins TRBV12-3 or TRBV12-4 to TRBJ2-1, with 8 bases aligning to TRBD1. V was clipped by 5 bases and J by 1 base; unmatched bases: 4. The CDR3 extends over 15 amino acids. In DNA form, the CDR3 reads TGTGCCAGCAGTCCCGACAGGGGTTCCTACAATGAGCAGTTCTTC. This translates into CASSPDRGSYNEQFF.

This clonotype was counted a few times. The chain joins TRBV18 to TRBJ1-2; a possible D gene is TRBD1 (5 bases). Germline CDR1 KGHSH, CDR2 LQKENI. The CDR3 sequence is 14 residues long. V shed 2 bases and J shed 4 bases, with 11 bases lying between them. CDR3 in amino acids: CASSPGAMGYGYTF. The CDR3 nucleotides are TGTGCCAGCTCACCAGGGGCTATGGGCTATGGCTACACCTTC.